The sequence of this TCR beta chain was determined in a study of cytomegalovirus exposure and HLA in healthy donors (dated by TCRdb to 2017 to 2019). Some background on the complete study: The 666 repertoires of the first cohort and the roughly 120 validation repertoires were produced on the same platform, according to a later analysis. The study aimed to test whether cataloging public T cell receptors could reveal signatures of past pathogen exposure. Besides the first cohort of some 670 subjects, a separate validation cohort made up of roughly 120 different subjects was used. The study combined high-throughput TCR immunosequencing, statistical association of individual TCRs with disease status, and machine learning to predict cytomegalovirus infection status. What the work shows at the level of the full study, not this receptor alone: A later analysis found that TCRs clustered in the first cohort also tended to co-occur in the roughly 120 validation repertoires, with more than 90% of cluster scores above 0. The authors suggested that the approach could potentially be generalized to other disease states and immunological phenotypes. A later analysis had no HLA typing for the validation cohort, so co-occurrence there was scored across all 120 repertoires. Across donors, most TCR sequences were observed very rarely, whereas some public TCRs were present in many individuals. The classifier was reported to diagnose cytomegalovirus status with high specificity and sensitivity in both the original cohort and the validation cohort. The study gave a list of under 200 TCR beta chains associated with cytomegalovirus. In vitro tests confirmed that a few of the cytomegalovirus-associated TCR beta chains recognize cytomegalovirus antigens.

About this clone: The specificity of this receptor is unknown. Per-base quality was not reported, and no clone a single base away is much larger than it.

CDR1 and CDR2 are read off the germline V gene (reference sequence) as SEHNR and FQNEAQ. From V the trimming removes 7 bases and from J it removes 3 bases, while the gene matches leave 6 bases of the junction unaccounted for. The CDR3 covers 15 residues, taking in both the cysteine and the phenylalanine. Only the CDR3 portion is preserved as DNA: 45 bases, with reading frame beginning at the first base. Libraries were built with the immunoSEQ multiplex PCR assay. In the original analysis: A statistical classification framework was built for diagnosing cytomegalovirus status from the catalog of TCR beta chain sequences. This immuneACCESS table, as held by TCRdb, lists in-frame sequences with V and J called but not all clones. Of the missing ones, under half trace to an unresolved V gene in checked studies; the others have no known cause. Clonal size and the V and J genes are those of that table, whereas D and trimming came from the DNA. For this sample there are some 160,000 clones; around 89% appear just once. The ten largest clones represent around 3% of the sample.

The donors were included in the validation cohort of roughly 130 subjects, a group kept apart from the roughly 670-subject first cohort. The chain employs TRBV7-9 and TRBJ2-7; 13 bases in the junction line up with TRBD2. Sequencing used PBMCs. The TCR sequence derives from a man between 18 and 35 years old in good health and CMV-seronegative. The CDR3 sequence is CASKGLAGRSYEQYF. Read as DNA, the sequence is TGTGCCAGCAAGGGACTAGCGGGAAGGAGCTACGAGCAGTACTTC.